The 27 T cell receptor beta chains below were found in one sample sequenced in a study of OX40 agonist ivuxolimab in advanced cancers. Libraries came from the immunoSEQ multiplex PCR assay. What TCRdb holds here is the immuneACCESS table cut down to in-frame rearrangements. Part of the clones is not present; checked against another copy, under half of the missing clones reflect an unresolved V gene, and the others are unexplained. The sample table contains around 70,000 clones; only one count was recorded for roughly 90% of them. The ten most abundant clones make up around 2% of the sample. The sequenced sample was CD4+ or CD8+ T cells sorted from blood, obtained in a trial of the OX40 agonist ivuxolimab. These receptors all stem from an adult with an advanced solid tumor such as melanoma, head and neck, liver or kidney cancer.

A few counts support this clone. The chain combines TRBV14 with TRBJ1-2, with 9 nucleotides matching TRBD1. Germline V gene lookup returns CDR1 SGHDN and CDR2 FVKESK. V dropped 5 bases and J dropped 5; count of bases not matched to a gene: 9. This CDR3 spans 15 amino acids. The CDR3 is CASSSTRGQGYGYTF. Here the CDR3 DNA reads TGTGCCAGCAGCTCAACTAGGGGACAGGGATATGGCTACACCTTC.

The chain joins TRBV5-5 to TRBJ1-4; D ambiguous. V lost 2 bases and J 5 bases, leaving 22 bases between the germline ends. The CDR3 runs to 18 residues. Per germline, CDR1 SGHKS and CDR2 YYEKEE (reference sequence). The CDR3 nucleotides read TGTGCCAGCAGCTTACGGCGACATGGAGAGTTGGGGAATGAAAAACTGTTTTTT. Amino acids: CASSLRRHGELGNEKLFF.

The chain employs TRBV2 and TRBJ2-1; 13 bases line up with TRBD2. The germline V gene encodes CDR1 SNHLY and CDR2 FYNNEI. Losses at the gene ends were 5 bases for V and 5 bases for J; bases not matched to a gene: 9. The CDR3 runs 17 residues. This chain's CDR3 is CASSKTSGTSGNNEQFF. The CDR3 region has the DNA TGTGCCAGCAGTAAAACCTCCGGGACTAGCGGGAACAATGAGCAGTTCTTC.

This clone was seen just once. The chain joins TRBV20-1 to TRBJ2-1; D gene unclear. Trimming shortened V by 2 bases and J by 9 bases, and 5 bases separated the two germline ends. The CDR3 sequence is 10 residues long. The V gene's germline CDR1 is DFQATT and CDR2 SNEGSKA (reference sequence). CDR3 DNA sequence: TGCAGTGCTAGACACATTGAGCAGTTCTTC. Residues: CSARHIEQFF.

CDR3 region: CSVRSGRDEQFF. DNA for the CDR3: TGCAGCGTTCGTTCCGGGAGAGATGAGCAGTTCTTC. This sequence joins TRBV29-1 and TRBJ2-1; a possible D gene is TRBD2 (6 bases). Trimming left V 5 bases short and J 8 bases short, with 13 bases between. The CDR3 runs 12 residues. CDR1 SQVTM and CDR2 ANQGSEA come from the germline V gene.

V and J are TRBV29-1 and TRBJ1-2; D uncertain. The germline V gene encodes CDR1 SQVTM and CDR2 ANQGSEA. Trimming removed 1 base from V and 7 bases from J, with 4 bases in between. CDR3 length: 10 amino acids. The CDR3 bases are TGCAGCGTTGAAGCCGGTGGCTACACCTTC. It encodes CSVEAGGYTF. Looking up the rest from reference TRBV29-1 and TRBJ1-2 gives the full variable domain: SAVISQKPSRDICQRGTSLTIQCQVDSQVTMMFWYRQQPGQSLTLIATANQGSEATYESGFVIDKFPISRPNLTFSTLTVSNMSPEDSSIYLCSVEAGGYTFGSGTRLTVV.

The V gene is TRBV28, the J gene TRBJ1-2; 7 bases are a match to TRBD1. V shed 10 bases and J 4 bases; nucleotides not matched to a gene: 12. The length of the CDR3 is 14 residues. The V gene's germline CDR1 is MDHEN and CDR2 SYDVKM. The CDR3 loop is CAIPIQGVPYGYTF. The CDR3 nucleotides are TGTGCCATCCCAATCCAGGGGGTCCCCTATGGCTACACCTTC.

J is TRBJ1-5 and V is TRBV7-2; possible D gene TRBD1, 6 bases. CDR1 SGHTA and CDR2 FQGNSA come from the germline V gene. V shed 3 bases and J shed 1 base, with 13 bases lying between them. The length of the CDR3 is 16 residues. This CDR3 reads CASSFGGAVSNQPQHF. The CDR3 DNA reads as TGTGCCAGCAGCTTTGGGGGCGCGGTAAGCAATCAGCCCCAGCATTTT.

The rearrangement joins TRBV11-2 to TRBJ1-1, with D perhaps TRBD1 (6 bases). The V end lost 5 bases, the J end lost 6 bases, and 16 bases lay between the germline ends. The CDR3 covers 14 residues. Germline V CDR1 and CDR2: SGHAT, FQNNGV. CDR3: CASSRNRDLAEAFF. The CDR3 DNA sequence: TGTGCCAGCAGCCGGAACAGGGATTTGGCTGAAGCTTTCTTT.

This chain uses TRBV19 with TRBJ2-7, with TRBD1 identical over 8 bases. The V segment lost 4 bases and the J segment 4 bases; nucleotides outside the gene matches: 6. This CDR3 has 14 residues. Looked up from germline, CDR1 is LNHDA and CDR2 is SQIVND (reference sequence). The CDR3: CASSTWDRLYEQYF. The CDR3 DNA is TGTGCCAGTAGTACCTGGGACAGGCTATACGAGCAGTACTTC.

The chain joins TRBV4-3 to TRBJ1-1, with a possible D match to TRBD1 (5 bases). CDR1 LGHNA and CDR2 YSLEER come from the germline V gene. This CDR3 spans 15 amino acids. Trimming stripped 0 bases from V and 7 bases from J, with 15 bases between. In nucleotides, the CDR3 is TGCGCCAGCAGCCAAGATGTTCGGCAGGGTGGTGAAGCTTTCTTT. Amino acid sequence: CASSQDVRQGGEAFF.

This chain uses TRBV6-5 with TRBJ2-5, with D uncertain. This CDR3 has 11 residues. V lost 6 bases to trimming and J lost 5 bases, with 7 bases between them. Germline CDR1 reads MNHEY; CDR2 reads SVGAGI. CDR3 bases: TGTGCCAGCAGCGGACGGGAGACCCAGTACTTC. Its protein product is CASSGRETQYF.

The chain has TRBV30 and TRBJ2-1, with 9 bases aligning to TRBD2. This CDR3 is built from 15 residues. CDR1 and CDR2 (germline): GTSNPN, SVGIG (reference sequence). V lost 0 bases, J lost 2 bases, and 2 bases stayed unmatched. The DNA for the CDR3 is TGTGCCTGGAGTGTAGCGGGAGGTACCTACAATGAGCAGTTCTTC. This codes for CAWSVAGGTYNEQFF.

This clone was seen once. The rearrangement joins TRBV9 to TRBJ1-5; D unclear. This CDR3 has 16 residues. The germline V and J ends were trimmed by 0 bases and 2 bases, with 12 bases remaining between them. Germline V gives CDR1 SGDLS, CDR2 YYNGEE. CDR3 sequence reads: CASSVGGSLGNQPQHF. CDR3 nucleotides: TGTGCCAGCAGCGTAGGAGGCAGTCTTGGCAATCAGCCCCAGCATTTT.

The V gene is TRBV27, the J gene TRBJ2-3, with 8 positions matching TRBD1. The CDR3 runs to 15 residues. Germline loops: CDR1 MNHEY, CDR2 SMNVEV (reference sequence). The J segment lost 5 bases and the V segment lost 4 bases, leaving 8 bases of the junction unmatched. CDR3 sequence reads: CASSSGRGLGDTQYF. For the CDR3, the DNA is TGTGCCAGCAGTTCCGGCAGGGGGCTCGGAGATACGCAGTATTTT.

This chain links TRBV6-1 with TRBJ2-7, with D unclear. The germline V gene encodes CDR1 MNHNS and CDR2 SASEGT. The CDR3 covers 13 residues. V shed 1 base and J shed 2 bases, with 6 bases lying between them. The CDR3 reads CASSEGQAYEQYF. The CDR3 DNA reads as TGTGCCAGCAGTGAAGGTCAGGCCTACGAGCAGTACTTC.

This chain joins TRBV5-4 and TRBJ1-5; D is uncertain. V dropped 1 base and J dropped 3 bases, with 11 bases sitting between them. Germline CDR1 reads SGHNT; CDR2 reads YYREEE (reference sequence). The CDR3 spans 15 residues. CDR3 in amino acids: CASSLYWQVNQPQHF. The CDR3 bases are TGTGCCAGCAGCTTGTATTGGCAGGTCAATCAGCCCCAGCATTTT. Together with reference TRBV5-4 and TRBJ1-5, the CDR3 gives the full variable domain: ETGVTQSPTHLIKTRGQQVTLRCSSQSGHNTVSWYQQALGQGPQFIFQYYREEENGRGNFPPRFSGLQFPNYSSELNVNALELDDSALYLCASSLYWQVNQPQHFGDGTRLSIL.

The V and J genes are TRBV7-8 and TRBJ1-4; 11 nucleotides align to TRBD1. This CDR3 has 16 residues. The V gene end was trimmed by 2 bases and the J gene end by 7 bases; junction bases not matched to a gene: 6. The germline gives CDR1 SGHVS, CDR2 FQNEAQ. The CDR3 spells CASSLLDRGRGEKLFF. In DNA, the CDR3 is TGTGCCAGCAGCTTATTGGACAGGGGGCGGGGTGAAAAACTGTTTTTT.

This rearrangement joins TRBV27 to TRBJ2-7, with a weak D call TRBD2 (6 bases). The CDR3 spans 14 residues. Trimming removed 3 bases from V and 4 bases from J, with 13 bases in between. The germline gives CDR1 MNHEY, CDR2 SMNVEV (reference sequence). CDR3 DNA: TGTGCCAGCAGTTTTGGCGGGAAATCGTACGAGCAGTACTTC. Its protein is CASSFGGKSYEQYF.

This clone was counted between two and nine times. CDR3 nucleotide sequence: TGTGCCAGCAGCCTAGTCCAGGAGCTGTTTTTT. Translated, it gives CASSLVQELFF. This rearrangement joins TRBV7-9 to TRBJ2-2; no firm D call. Per germline, CDR1 SEHNR and CDR2 FQNEAQ (reference sequence). This CDR3 is 11 amino acids long. V was trimmed by 5 bases and J by 10 bases, leaving 8 bases between them.

This clone was detected only once. The chain combines TRBV19 with TRBJ2-3; 7 bases map to TRBD2. The CDR3 length is 13 residues. V lost 8 bases, J lost 4 bases, and 6 bases stayed unmatched. Germline CDR1 reads LNHDA; CDR2 reads SQIVND (reference sequence). This chain's CDR3 is CASSGGSADTQYF. The CDR3 DNA follows: TGTGCCAGTTCGGGCGGGAGCGCAGATACGCAGTATTTT.

This rearrangement joins TRBV27 to TRBJ2-7; 7 bases match TRBD1. The CDR3 consists of 15 residues. Germline loops: CDR1 MNHEY, CDR2 SMNVEV (reference sequence). J was trimmed by 6 bases and V by 5 bases; bases with no gene match: 13. Here the CDR3 DNA reads TGTGCCAGCAGTCCGATACTCTCCGACAGGGCCGAGCAGTACTTC. This translates into CASSPILSDRAEQYF.

The CDR3 DNA sequence: TGTGCCAGCAGCAATAGGACTGGGGGGGCCAACGTCCTGACTTTC. Protein: CASSNRTGGANVLTF. The chain combines TRBV5-4 with TRBJ2-6; TRBD2 is a possible D gene (5 bases). Deletions cut 4 bases from V and 4 bases from J, with 12 bases between. CDR1 and CDR2 (germline): SGHNT, YYREEE (reference sequence). This CDR3 region has 15 residues.

This rearrangement joins TRBV5-1 to TRBJ1-1; 10 bases fit TRBD1. The CDR3 extends over 18 amino acids. V trimming: 0 bases; J trimming: 0 bases; junction bases outside the gene matches: 8. Germline V CDR1 and CDR2: SGHRS, YFSETQ. This CDR3 is CASSLVRAGQGLNTEAFF. For the CDR3, the DNA is TGCGCCAGCAGCTTGGTCCGGGCGGGACAGGGGCTGAACACTGAAGCTTTCTTT.

This chain joins TRBV14 and TRBJ2-5, with D unclear. The assigned J gene may be wrong: the sequence end matches TRBJ2-7 better. The CDR3 has 14 residues. Germline V gives CDR1 SGHDN, CDR2 FVKESK. In nucleotides, the CDR3 is TGTGCCAGCAGCTCAGGCCGGGTTTCGGTCGAGCAGTACTTC. It specifies CASSSGRVSVEQYF.

The V and J genes are TRBV28 and TRBJ2-3; the match to TRBD2 covers 7 bases. The trim removed 4 bases at V and 3 bases at J, leaving 7 bases unmatched. The CDR3 is made up of 15 amino acids. Germline assignment: CDR1 MDHEN and CDR2 SYDVKM. CDR3 DNA: TGTGCCAGCAGTTGGTTGTTGGGGGGGACAGATACGCAGTATTTT. Its translation: CASSWLLGGTDTQYF.

This sequence joins TRBV5-5 and TRBJ2-6, with 8 bases fitting TRBD1. V was clipped by 4 bases and J by 0 bases; unmatched bases: 9. The CDR3 totals 18 residues. Germline V gene sequence: CDR1 SGHKS, CDR2 YYEKEE (reference sequence). The CDR3 loop is CASSPDRGVTSGANVLTF. The CDR3 DNA reads TGTGCCAGCAGCCCTGACAGGGGAGTAACCTCTGGGGCCAACGTCCTGACTTTC.